This TCR beta chain was recorded in a study of shared clonotypes between healthy human individuals. Study-wide background: Aged between 18 and 49, the donors were two women and a few men. Three plates were used per donor for CD4 naive, three for CD4 memory, two for CD8 naive and one for CD8 memory.

Clones were read by immunoSEQ multiplex PCR, and TCRdb kept only the in-frame ones, dropping some. The table has around 980,000 clones, 78% seen once. Sequencing was done on a sample of memory CD4+ T cells from PBMCs. Subset reported: CD45RA-negative fraction. The receptor's source is a man younger than 30 in good health. Some clones in this sample may be carry-over from other donors' samples.

CDR3 coding DNA: TGTGCCAGCAGCTTAGATTCCGGGACCTACGAGCAGTACTTC. Translation gives CASSLDSGTYEQYF. The chain combines TRBV11-3 with TRBJ2-7, with D tentatively TRBD2 (5 bases). Trimming left V 0 bases short and J 2 bases short, with 8 bases between. Per germline, CDR1 SGHNT and CDR2 YENEEA. The CDR3 has 14 residues.